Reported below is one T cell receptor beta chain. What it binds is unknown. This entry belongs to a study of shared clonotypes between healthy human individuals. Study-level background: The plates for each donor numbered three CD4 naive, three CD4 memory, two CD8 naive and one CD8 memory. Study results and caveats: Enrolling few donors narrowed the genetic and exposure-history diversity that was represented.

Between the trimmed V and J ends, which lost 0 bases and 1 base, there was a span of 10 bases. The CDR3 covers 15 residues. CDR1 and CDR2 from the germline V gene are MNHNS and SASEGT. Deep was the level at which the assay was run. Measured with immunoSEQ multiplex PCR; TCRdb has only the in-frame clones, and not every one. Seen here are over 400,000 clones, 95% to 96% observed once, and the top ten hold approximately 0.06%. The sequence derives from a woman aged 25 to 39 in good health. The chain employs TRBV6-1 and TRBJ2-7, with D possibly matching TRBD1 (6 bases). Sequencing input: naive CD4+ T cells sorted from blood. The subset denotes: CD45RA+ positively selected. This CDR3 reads CASSEALQGSYEQYF. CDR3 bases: TGTGCCAGCAGTGAAGCGCTTCAGGGGTCCTACGAGCAGTACTTC.